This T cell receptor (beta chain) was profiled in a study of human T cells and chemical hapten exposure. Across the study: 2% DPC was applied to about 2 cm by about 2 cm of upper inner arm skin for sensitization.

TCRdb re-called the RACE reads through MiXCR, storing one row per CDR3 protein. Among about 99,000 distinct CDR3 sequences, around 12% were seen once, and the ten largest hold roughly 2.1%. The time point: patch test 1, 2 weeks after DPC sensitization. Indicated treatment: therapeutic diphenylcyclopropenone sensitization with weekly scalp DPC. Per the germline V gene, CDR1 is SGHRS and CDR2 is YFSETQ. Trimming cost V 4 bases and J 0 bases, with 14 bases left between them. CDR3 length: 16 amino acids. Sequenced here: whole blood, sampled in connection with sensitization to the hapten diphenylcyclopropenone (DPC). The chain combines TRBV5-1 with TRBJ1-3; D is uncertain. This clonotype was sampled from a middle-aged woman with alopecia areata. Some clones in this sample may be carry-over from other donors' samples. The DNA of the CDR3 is TGCGCCAGCAGCGAGGCGACCGAGAGCTCTGGAAACACCATATATTTT. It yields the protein CASSEATESSGNTIYF.